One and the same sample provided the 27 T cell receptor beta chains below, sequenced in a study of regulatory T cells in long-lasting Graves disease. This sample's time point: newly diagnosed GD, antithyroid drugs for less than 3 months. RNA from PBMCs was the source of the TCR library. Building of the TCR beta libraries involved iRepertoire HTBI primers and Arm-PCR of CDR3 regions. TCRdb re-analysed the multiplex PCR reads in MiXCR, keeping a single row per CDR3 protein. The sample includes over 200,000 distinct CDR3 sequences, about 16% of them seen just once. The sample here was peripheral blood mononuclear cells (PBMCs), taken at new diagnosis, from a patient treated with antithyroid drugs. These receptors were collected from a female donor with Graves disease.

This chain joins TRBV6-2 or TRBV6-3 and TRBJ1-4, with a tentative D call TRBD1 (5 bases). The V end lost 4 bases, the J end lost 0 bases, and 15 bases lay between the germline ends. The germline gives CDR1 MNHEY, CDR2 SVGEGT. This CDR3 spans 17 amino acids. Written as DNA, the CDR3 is TGTGCCAGCAGTTTCCCTCTCCGGGGGACAACTAATGAAAAACTGTTTTTT. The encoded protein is CASSFPLRGTTNEKLFF.

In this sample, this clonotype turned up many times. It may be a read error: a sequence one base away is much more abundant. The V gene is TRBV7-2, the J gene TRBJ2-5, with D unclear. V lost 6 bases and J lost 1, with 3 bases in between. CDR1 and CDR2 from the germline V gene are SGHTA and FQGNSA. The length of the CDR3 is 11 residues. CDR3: CASRAQETQYF. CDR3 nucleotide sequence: TGTGCCAGCAGGGCCCAAGAGACCCAGTACTTC. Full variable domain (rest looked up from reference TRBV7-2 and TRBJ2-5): GAGVSQSPSNKVTEKGKDVELRCDPISGHTALYWYRQSLGQGLEFLIYFQGNSAPDKSGLPSDRFSAERTGGSVSTLTIQRTQQEDSAVYLCASRAQETQYFGPGTRLLVL.

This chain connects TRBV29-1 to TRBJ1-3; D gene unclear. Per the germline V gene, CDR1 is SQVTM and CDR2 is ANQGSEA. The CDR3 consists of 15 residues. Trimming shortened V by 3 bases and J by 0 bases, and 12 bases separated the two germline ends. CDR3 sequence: CSVEFPISSGNTIYF. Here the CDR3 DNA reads TGCAGCGTTGAGTTTCCGATAAGCTCTGGAAACACCATATATTTT.

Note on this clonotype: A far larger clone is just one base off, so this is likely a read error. CDR3 coding DNA: TGTGCCAGCTCACCCGTCGCTCCCTACGAGCAGTTCTTC. It translates to CASSPVAPYEQFF. The rearrangement links TRBV18 to TRBJ2-1; D remains ambiguous. The V gene's germline CDR1 is KGHSH and CDR2 LQKENI. Trimming shortened V by 3 bases and J by 10 bases, and 13 bases separated the two germline ends. This CDR3 is built from 13 residues.

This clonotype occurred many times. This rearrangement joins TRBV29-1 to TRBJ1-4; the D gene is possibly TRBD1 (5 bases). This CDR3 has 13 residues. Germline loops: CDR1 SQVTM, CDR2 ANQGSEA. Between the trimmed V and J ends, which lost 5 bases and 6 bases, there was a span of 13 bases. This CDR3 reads CSVSAGRDEKLFF. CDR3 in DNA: TGCAGCGTTAGCGCAGGGAGGGATGAAAAACTGTTTTTT.

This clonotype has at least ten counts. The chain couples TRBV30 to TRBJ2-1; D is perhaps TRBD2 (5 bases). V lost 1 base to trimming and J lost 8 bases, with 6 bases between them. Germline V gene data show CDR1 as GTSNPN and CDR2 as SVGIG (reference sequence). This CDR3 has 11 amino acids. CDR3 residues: CAWSEGDEQFF. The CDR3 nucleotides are TGTGCCTGGAGTGAGGGAGATGAGCAGTTCTTC. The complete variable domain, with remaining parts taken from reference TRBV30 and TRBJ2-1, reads SQTIHQWPATLVQPVGSPLSLECTVEGTSNPNLYWYRQAAGRGLQLLFYSVGIGQISSEVPQNLSASRPQDRQFILSSKKLLLSDSGFYLCAWSEGDEQFFGPGTRLTVL.

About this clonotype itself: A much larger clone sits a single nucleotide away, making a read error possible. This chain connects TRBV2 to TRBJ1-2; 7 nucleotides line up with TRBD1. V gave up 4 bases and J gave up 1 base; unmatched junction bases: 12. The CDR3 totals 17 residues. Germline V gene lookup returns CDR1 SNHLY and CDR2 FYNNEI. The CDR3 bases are TGTGCCAGCAGTGCCCCCAGTCCGGGACAGAGTAACTATGGCTACACCTTC. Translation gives CASSAPSPGQSNYGYTF.

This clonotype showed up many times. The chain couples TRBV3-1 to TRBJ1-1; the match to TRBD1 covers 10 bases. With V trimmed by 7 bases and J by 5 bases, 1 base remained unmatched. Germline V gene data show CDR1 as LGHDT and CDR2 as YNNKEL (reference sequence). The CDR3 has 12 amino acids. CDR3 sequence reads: CASTDRGTEAFF. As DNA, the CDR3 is TGTGCCAGCACGGACAGGGGGACTGAAGCTTTCTTT.

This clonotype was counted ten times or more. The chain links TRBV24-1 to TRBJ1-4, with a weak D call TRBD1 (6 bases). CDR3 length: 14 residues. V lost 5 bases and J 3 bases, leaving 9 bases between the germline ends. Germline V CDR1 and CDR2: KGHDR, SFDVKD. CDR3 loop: CATSAPGANEKLFF. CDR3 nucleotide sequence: TGTGCCACCAGTGCACCAGGGGCTAATGAAAAACTGTTTTTT.

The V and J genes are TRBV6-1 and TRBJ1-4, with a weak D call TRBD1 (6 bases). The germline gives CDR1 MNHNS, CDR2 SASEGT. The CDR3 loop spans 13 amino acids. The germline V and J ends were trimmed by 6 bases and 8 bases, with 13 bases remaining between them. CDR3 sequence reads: CASRKTGREKLFF. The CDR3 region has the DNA TGTGCCAGCAGGAAGACAGGCCGGGAAAAACTGTTTTTT.

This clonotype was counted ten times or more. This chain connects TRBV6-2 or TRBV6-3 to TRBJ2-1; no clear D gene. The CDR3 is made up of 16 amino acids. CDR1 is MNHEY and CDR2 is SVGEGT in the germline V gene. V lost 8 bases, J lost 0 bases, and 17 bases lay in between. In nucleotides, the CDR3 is TGTGCCAGCGGGCGCCGGGCCGGAAGCTCCTACAATGAGCAGTTCTTC. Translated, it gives CASGRRAGSSYNEQFF.

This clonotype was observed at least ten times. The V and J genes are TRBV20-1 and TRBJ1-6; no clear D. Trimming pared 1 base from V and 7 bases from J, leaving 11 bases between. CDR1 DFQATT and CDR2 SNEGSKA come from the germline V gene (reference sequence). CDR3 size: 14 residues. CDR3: CSARVPGPNSPLHF. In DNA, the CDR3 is TGCAGTGCTAGAGTTCCAGGCCCGAATTCACCCCTCCACTTT.

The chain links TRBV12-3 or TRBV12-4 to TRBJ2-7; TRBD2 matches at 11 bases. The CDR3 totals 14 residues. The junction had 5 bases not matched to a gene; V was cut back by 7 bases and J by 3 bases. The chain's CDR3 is CASTRTSGHYEQYF. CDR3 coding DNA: TGTGCCAGCACTCGGACTAGCGGGCACTACGAGCAGTACTTC.

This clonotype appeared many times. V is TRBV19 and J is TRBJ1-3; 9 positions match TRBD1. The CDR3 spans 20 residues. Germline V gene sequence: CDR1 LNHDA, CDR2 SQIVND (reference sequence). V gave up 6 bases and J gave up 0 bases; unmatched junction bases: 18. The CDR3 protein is CASRRSTGTGPQRSGNTIYF. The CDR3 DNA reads TGTGCCAGTAGACGGTCGACCGGGACAGGGCCCCAGCGCTCTGGAAACACCATATATTTT.

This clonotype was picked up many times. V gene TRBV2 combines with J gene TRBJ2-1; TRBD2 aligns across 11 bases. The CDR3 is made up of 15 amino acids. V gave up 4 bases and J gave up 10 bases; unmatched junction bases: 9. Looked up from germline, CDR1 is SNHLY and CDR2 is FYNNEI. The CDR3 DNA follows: TGTGCCAGCAGTGTAAGGACTAGCGGGTCCAGGGAGCAGTTCTTC. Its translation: CASSVRTSGSREQFF. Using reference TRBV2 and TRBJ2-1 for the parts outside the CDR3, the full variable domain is EPEVTQTPSHQVTQMGQEVILRCVPISNHLYFYWYRQILGQKVEFLVSFYNNEISEKSEIFDDQFSVERPDGSNFTLKIRSTKLEDSAMYFCASSVRTSGSREQFFGPGTRLTVL.

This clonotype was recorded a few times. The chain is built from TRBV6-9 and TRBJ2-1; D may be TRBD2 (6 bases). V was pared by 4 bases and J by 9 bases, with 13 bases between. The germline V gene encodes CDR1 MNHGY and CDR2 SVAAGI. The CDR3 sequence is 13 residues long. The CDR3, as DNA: TGTGCCAGCAGTTCGGGAGTTGGTAGTGAGCAGTTCTTC. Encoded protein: CASSSGVGSEQFF.

CDR3 residues: CASSIRGQGGQPQHF. The CDR3 nucleotides are TGTGCCAGTAGTATCCGGGGACAGGGAGGGCAGCCCCAGCATTTT. J is TRBJ1-5 and V is TRBV19, with 9 bases that match TRBD1. CDR1 LNHDA and CDR2 SQIVND come from the germline V gene (reference sequence). V trimming: 3 bases; J trimming: 7 bases; junction bases outside the gene matches: 7. This CDR3 is built from 15 residues.

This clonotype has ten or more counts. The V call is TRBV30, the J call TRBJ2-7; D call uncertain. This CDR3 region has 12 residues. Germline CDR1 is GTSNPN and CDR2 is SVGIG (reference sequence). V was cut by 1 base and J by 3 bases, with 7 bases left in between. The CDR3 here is CAWSGGHYEQYF. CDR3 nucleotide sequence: TGTGCCTGGAGTGGCGGCCACTACGAGCAGTACTTC.

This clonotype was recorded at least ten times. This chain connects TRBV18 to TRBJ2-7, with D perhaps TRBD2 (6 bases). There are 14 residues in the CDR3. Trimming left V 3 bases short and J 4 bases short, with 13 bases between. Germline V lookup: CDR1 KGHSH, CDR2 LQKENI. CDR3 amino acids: CASSPQWGDYEQYF. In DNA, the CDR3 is TGTGCCAGCTCACCGCAGTGGGGGGATTACGAGCAGTACTTC.

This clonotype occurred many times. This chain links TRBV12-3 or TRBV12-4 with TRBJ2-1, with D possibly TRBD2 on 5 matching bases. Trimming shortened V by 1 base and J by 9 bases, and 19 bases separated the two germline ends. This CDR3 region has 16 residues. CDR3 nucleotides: TGTGCCAGCAGTTTAGGATCTAGCCAGATGTCGGGTGAGCAGTTCTTC. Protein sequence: CASSLGSSQMSGEQFF.

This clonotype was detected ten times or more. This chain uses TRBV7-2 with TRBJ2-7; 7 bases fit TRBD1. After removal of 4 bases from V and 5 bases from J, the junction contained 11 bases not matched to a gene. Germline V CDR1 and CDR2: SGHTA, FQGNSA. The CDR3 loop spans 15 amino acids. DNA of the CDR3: TGTGCCAGCAGCTCCCCTAGGGGGCGCATCGACGAGCAGTACTTC. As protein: CASSSPRGRIDEQYF.

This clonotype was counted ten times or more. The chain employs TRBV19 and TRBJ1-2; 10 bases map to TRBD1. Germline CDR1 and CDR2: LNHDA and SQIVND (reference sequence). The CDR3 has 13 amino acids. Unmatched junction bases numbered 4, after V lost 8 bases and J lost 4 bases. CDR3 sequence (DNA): TGTGCCAGTCGCGGGGACAGGGGCTATGGCTACACCTTC. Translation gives CASRGDRGYGYTF.

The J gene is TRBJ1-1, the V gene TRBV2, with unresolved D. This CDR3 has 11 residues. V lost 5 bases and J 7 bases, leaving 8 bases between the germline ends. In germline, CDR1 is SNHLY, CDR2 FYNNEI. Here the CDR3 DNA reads TGTGCCAGCAGTACCTACAATGAAGCTTTCTTT. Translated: CASSTYNEAFF. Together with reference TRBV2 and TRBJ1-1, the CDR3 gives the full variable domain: EPEVTQTPSHQVTQMGQEVILRCVPISNHLYFYWYRQILGQKVEFLVSFYNNEISEKSEIFDDQFSVERPDGSNFTLKIRSTKLEDSAMYFCASSTYNEAFFGQGTRLTVV.

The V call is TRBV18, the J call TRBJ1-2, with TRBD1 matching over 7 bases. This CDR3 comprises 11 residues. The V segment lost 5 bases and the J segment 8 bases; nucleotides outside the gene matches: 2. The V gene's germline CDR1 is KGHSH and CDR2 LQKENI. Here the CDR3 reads CASSRQGGYTF. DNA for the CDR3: TGTGCCAGCTCAAGACAGGGAGGCTACACCTTC.

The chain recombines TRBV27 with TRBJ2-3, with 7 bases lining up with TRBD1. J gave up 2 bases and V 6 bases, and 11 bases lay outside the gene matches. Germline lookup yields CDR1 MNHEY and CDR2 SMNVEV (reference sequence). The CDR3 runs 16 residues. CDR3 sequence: CASRVTGTWNTDTQYF. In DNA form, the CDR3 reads TGTGCCAGCAGAGTGACAGGGACGTGGAACACAGATACGCAGTATTTT.

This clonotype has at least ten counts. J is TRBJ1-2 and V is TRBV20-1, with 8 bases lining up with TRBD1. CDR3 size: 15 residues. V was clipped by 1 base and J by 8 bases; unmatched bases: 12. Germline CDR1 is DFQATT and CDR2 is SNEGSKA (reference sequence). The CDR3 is CSARVGGQTGGGYTF. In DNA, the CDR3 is TGCAGTGCTAGAGTAGGCGGCCAAACAGGGGGAGGCTACACCTTC.

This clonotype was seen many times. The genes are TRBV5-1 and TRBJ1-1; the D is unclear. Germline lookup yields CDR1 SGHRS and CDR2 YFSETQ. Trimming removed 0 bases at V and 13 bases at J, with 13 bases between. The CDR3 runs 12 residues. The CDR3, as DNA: TGCGCCAGCAGCTTGGTTGGGGAGACGGTTTTCTTT. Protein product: CASSLVGETVFF.